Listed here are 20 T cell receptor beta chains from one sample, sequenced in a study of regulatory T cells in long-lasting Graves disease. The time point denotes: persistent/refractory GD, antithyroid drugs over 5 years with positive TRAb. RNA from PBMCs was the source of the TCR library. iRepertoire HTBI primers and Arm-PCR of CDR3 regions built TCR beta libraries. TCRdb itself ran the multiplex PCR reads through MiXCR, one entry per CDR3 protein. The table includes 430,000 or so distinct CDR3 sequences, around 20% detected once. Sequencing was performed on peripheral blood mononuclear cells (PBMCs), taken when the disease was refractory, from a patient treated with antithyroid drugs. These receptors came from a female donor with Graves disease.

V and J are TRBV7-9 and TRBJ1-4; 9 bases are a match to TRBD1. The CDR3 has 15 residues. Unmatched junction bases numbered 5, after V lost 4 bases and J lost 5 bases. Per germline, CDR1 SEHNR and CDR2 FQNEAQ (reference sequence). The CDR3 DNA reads TGTGCCAGCAGCTCACCCGACAGGGGGAATGAAAAACTGTTTTTT. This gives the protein CASSSPDRGNEKLFF.

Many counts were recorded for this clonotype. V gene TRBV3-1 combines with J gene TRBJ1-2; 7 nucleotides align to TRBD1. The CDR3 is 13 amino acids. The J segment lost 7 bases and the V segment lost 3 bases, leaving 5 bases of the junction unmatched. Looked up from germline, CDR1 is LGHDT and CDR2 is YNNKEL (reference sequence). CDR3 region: CASSQYRGPGYTF. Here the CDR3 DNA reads TGTGCCAGCAGCCAGTACAGGGGTCCTGGCTACACCTTC.

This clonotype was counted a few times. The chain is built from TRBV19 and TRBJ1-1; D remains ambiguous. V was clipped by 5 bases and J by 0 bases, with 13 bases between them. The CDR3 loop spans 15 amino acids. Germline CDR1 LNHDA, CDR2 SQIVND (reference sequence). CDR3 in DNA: TGTGCCAGTAGTGGGAGGAGTAACATGAACACTGAAGCTTTCTTT. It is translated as CASSGRSNMNTEAFF. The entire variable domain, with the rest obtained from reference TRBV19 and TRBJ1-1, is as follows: DGGITQSPKYLFRKEGQNVTLSCEQNLNHDAMYWYRQDPGQGLRLIYYSQIVNDFQKGDIAEGYSVSREKKESFPLTVTSAQKNPTAFYLCASSGRSNMNTEAFFGQGTRLTVV.

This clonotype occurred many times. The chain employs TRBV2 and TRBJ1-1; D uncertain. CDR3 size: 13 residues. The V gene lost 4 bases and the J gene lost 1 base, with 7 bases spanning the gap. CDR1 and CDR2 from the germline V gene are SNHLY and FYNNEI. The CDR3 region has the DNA TGTGCCAGCAGTGTCGAAGAGAACACTGAAGCTTTCTTT. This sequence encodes CASSVEENTEAFF.

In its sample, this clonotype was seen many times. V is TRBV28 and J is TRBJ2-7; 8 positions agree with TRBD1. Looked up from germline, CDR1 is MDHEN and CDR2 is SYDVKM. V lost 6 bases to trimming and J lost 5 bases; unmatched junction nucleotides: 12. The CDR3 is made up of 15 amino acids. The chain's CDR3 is CASSIGQGLPNEQYF. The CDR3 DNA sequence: TGTGCCAGCAGCATCGGACAGGGCCTTCCCAACGAGCAGTACTTC.

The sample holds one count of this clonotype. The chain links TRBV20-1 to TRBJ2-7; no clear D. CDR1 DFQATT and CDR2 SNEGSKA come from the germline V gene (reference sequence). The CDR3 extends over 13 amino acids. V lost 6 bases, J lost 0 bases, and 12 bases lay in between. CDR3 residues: CSAPGKSSYEQYF. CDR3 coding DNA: TGCAGTGCCCCTGGGAAGAGCTCCTACGAGCAGTACTTC.

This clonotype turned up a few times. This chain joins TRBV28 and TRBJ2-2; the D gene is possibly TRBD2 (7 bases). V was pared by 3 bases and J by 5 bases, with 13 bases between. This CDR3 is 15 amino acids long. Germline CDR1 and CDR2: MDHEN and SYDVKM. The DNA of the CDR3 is TGTGCCAGCAGTTTGGGGGGGGCGTGGACCGGGGAGCTGTTTTTT. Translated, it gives CASSLGGAWTGELFF.

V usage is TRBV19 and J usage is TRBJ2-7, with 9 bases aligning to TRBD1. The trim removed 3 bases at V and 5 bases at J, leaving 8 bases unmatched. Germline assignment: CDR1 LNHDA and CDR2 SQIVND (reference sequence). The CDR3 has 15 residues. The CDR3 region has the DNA TGTGCCAGTAGTATCGGGTTGGACAGGGGCCACGAGCAGTACTTC. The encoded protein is CASSIGLDRGHEQYF.

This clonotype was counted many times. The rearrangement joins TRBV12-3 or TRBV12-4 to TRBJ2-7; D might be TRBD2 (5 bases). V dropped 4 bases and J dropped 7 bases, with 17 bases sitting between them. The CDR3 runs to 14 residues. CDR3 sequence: CASSSLRQLGEQYF. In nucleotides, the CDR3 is TGTGCCAGCAGTTCATTGCGACAACTAGGTGAGCAGTACTTC.

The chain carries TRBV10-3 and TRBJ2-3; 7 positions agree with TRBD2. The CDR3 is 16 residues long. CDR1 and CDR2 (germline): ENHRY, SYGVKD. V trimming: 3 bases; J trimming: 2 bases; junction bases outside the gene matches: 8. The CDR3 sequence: CAISEVGREPTDTQYF. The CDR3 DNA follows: TGTGCCATCAGTGAAGTTGGGCGGGAGCCCACAGATACGCAGTATTTT.

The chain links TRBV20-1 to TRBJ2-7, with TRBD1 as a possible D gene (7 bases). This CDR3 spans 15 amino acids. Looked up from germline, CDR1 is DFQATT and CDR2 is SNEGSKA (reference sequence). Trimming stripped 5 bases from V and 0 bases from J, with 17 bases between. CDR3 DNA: TGCAGTGCTGGGACTCTACAGGGGCTCTCCTACGAGCAGTACTTC. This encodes CSAGTLQGLSYEQYF.

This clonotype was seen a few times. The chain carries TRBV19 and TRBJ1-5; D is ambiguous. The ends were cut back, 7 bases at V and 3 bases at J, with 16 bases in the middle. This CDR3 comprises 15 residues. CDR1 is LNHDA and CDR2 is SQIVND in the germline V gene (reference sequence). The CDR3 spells CASTPPGQINQPQHF. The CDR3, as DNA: TGTGCCAGTACCCCCCCCGGGCAGATCAATCAGCCCCAGCATTTT. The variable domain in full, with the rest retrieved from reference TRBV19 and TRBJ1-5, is DGGITQSPKYLFRKEGQNVTLSCEQNLNHDAMYWYRQDPGQGLRLIYYSQIVNDFQKGDIAEGYSVSREKKESFPLTVTSAQKNPTAFYLCASTPPGQINQPQHFGDGTRLSIL.

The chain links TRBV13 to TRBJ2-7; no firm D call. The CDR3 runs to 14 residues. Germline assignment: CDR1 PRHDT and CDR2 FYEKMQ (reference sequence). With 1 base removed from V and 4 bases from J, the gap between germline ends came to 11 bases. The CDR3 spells CASSLAQNGYEQYF. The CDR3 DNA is TGTGCCAGCAGCTTAGCCCAGAACGGGTACGAGCAGTACTTC.

CDR3 bases: TGTGCCAGCAGCGTAGAGGAGACTGGAAACACCATATATTTT. Translated, it gives CASSVEETGNTIYF. The rearrangement joins TRBV9 to TRBJ1-3; no reliable D call. The length of the CDR3 is 14 residues. Deletions cut 0 bases from V and 2 bases from J, with 6 bases between. The germline gives CDR1 SGDLS, CDR2 YYNGEE.

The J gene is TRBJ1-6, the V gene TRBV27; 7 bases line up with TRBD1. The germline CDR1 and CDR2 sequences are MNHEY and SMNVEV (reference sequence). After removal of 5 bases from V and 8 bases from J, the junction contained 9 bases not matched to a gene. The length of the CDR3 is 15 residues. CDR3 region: CASSPGQPTYSPLHF. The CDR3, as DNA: TGTGCCAGCAGTCCGGGACAGCCGACTTATTCACCCCTCCACTTT.

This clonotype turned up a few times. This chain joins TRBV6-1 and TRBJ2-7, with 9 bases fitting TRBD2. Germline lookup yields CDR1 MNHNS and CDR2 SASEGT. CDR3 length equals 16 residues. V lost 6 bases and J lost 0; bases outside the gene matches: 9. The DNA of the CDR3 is TGTGCCAGCAGCCGCGGGGGGGGCGGGGTCTCCTACGAGCAGTACTTC. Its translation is CASSRGGGGVSYEQYF.

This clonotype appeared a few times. CDR3 DNA sequence: TGTGCCAGCAGTAAGGGGGTTGGGGCCAACGTCCTGACTTTC. The encoded protein is CASSKGVGANVLTF. The genes are TRBV27 and TRBJ2-6; TRBD1 might be the D (6 bases). This CDR3 is 14 amino acids long. V gave up 5 bases and J gave up 3 bases, with 8 bases separating them. CDR1 is MNHEY and CDR2 is SMNVEV in the germline V gene (reference sequence). Full variable domain (outside the CDR3, taken from reference TRBV27 and TRBJ2-6): EAQVTQNPRYLITVTGKKLTVTCSQNMNHEYMSWYRQDPGLGLRQIYYSMNVEVTDKGDVPEGYKVSRKEKRNFPLILESPSPNQTSLYFCASSKGVGANVLTFGAGSRLTVL.

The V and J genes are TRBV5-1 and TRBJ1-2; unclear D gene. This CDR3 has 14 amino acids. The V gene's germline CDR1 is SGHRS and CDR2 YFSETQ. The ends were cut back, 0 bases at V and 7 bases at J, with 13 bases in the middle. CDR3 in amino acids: CASSLDGDSSGYTF. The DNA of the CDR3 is TGCGCCAGCAGCTTGGATGGGGATTCGAGTGGCTACACCTTC.

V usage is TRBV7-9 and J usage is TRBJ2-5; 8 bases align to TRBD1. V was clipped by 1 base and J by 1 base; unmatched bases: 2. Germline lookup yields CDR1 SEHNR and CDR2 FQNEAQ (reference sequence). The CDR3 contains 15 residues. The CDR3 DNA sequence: TGTGCCAGCAGCTTAGGGGACAGGACCCAAGAGACCCAGTACTTC. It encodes CASSLGDRTQETQYF.

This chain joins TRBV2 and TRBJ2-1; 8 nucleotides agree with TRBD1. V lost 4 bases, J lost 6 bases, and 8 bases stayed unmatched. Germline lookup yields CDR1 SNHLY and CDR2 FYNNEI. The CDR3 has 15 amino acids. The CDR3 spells CASSVGQGAFNEQFF. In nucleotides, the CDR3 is TGTGCCAGCAGTGTCGGACAGGGAGCTTTCAATGAGCAGTTCTTC.